These 10 T cell receptor beta chains came from one sample sequenced in a study of T cell responses to AZD1222 COVID-19 vaccine. Repertoires were generated with immunoSEQ multiplex PCR, while TCRdb's copy carries only in-frame clones and drops some. The sample includes about 130,000 clones, about nine tenths of them seen just once. This specimen consisted of peripheral blood, obtained 28 days after the second AZD1222 dose. These receptors came from an adult who received the AZD1222 COVID-19 vaccine.

This clone was seen just once. This sequence joins TRBV5-1 and TRBJ2-7; no clear D gene. CDR1 and CDR2 from the germline V gene are SGHRS and YFSETQ. The V end was cut by 0 bases, the J end by 0 bases, with 10 bases between. The CDR3 runs to 15 residues. In DNA, the CDR3 is TGCGCCAGCAGCTTGGGGCTGGGGATCTCCTACGAGCAGTACTTC. It encodes CASSLGLGISYEQYF.

V is TRBV6-5 and J is TRBJ1-3, with D possibly being TRBD1 (6 bases). V lost 6 bases, J lost 4 bases, and 13 bases lay in between. Germline lookup yields CDR1 MNHEY and CDR2 SVGAGI. The CDR3 contains 14 residues. The CDR3 DNA follows: TGTGCCAGCAGCCTACTTGGACAGGGAAACACCATATATTTT. Its translation: CASSLLGQGNTIYF.

This chain joins TRBV19 and TRBJ1-2; D possibly corresponds to TRBD1 (6 bases). Germline V gene lookup returns CDR1 LNHDA and CDR2 SQIVND (reference sequence). The CDR3 totals 15 residues. V shed 6 bases and J shed 2 bases, with 16 bases lying between them. In nucleotides, the CDR3 is TGTGCCAGTAGCGGGTGGGACATTCGGAACTATGGCTACACCTTC. Encoded protein: CASSGWDIRNYGYTF.

The chain carries TRBV5-1 and TRBJ1-1; a weak D match, TRBD1 (5 bases). Germline assignment: CDR1 SGHRS and CDR2 YFSETQ. V was clipped by 4 bases and J by 5 bases, with 18 bases between them. The CDR3 contains 15 residues. The CDR3 spells CASSQAPGQTTEAFF. In DNA form, the CDR3 reads TGCGCCAGCAGCCAAGCACCGGGGCAGACGACTGAAGCTTTCTTT.

The chain joins TRBV27 to TRBJ2-1, with 10 bases matching TRBD2. V dropped 6 bases and J dropped 7; count of bases not matched to a gene: 6. Germline V gene sequence: CDR1 MNHEY, CDR2 SMNVEV (reference sequence). The CDR3 sequence is 14 residues long. CDR3 sequence reads: CASRILAGQNEQFF. CDR3 in DNA: TGTGCCAGCAGGATACTAGCGGGACAAAATGAGCAGTTCTTC.

V is TRBV9 and J is TRBJ1-6; D perhaps matches TRBD1 (6 bases). The CDR3 is 15 amino acids. Trimming removed 4 bases from V and 15 bases from J, with 23 bases in between. CDR1 and CDR2 from the germline V gene are SGDLS and YYNGEE. CDR3 DNA sequence: TGTGCCAGCAGCTCAACCTCAACGGGGCCAGGGGTCCTCCACTTT. Translating gives CASSSTSTGPGVLHF.

The rearrangement uses TRBV19 and TRBJ1-1; the D is unclear. From germline, CDR1 is LNHDA and CDR2 SQIVND (reference sequence). V was shortened by 5 bases and J by 3 bases, with 10 bases between the two germline ends. The CDR3 is made up of 13 amino acids. The CDR3 region has the DNA TGTGCCAGTAGTTCCCGGGTGGACACTGAAGCTTTCTTT. The encoded protein is CASSSRVDTEAFF.

The V gene is TRBV5-8, the J gene TRBJ1-1, with D maybe TRBD1 (5 bases). Germline V gene sequence: CDR1 SGHTS, CDR2 YDEGEE. CDR3 length equals 14 residues. V was trimmed by 4 bases and J by 1 base, leaving 11 bases between them. DNA for the CDR3: TGTGCCAGCAGCCCCTGGGGGGGGAACACTGAAGCTTTCTTT. It yields the protein CASSPWGGNTEAFF.

This clone was observed a handful of times. The chain links TRBV11-2 to TRBJ1-2; 7 bases agree with TRBD1. CDR1 is SGHAT, CDR2 FQNNGV, per germline. Trimming removed 0 bases from V and 7 bases from J; junction bases left unmatched: 8. This CDR3 has 15 amino acids. CDR3 sequence: CASSLEGTALGGYTF. The CDR3 DNA follows: TGTGCCAGCAGCTTAGAGGGGACAGCCCTCGGTGGCTACACCTTC.

CDR3 sequence (DNA): TGCGCCAGCAGAAGTAGCTCCTACGAGCAGTACTTC. Translated: CASRSSSYEQYF. The chain combines TRBV5-1 with TRBJ2-7; no definite D call. The germline gives CDR1 SGHRS, CDR2 YFSETQ. The V end was cut by 5 bases, the J end by 0 bases, with 6 bases between. The CDR3 is 12 residues long.